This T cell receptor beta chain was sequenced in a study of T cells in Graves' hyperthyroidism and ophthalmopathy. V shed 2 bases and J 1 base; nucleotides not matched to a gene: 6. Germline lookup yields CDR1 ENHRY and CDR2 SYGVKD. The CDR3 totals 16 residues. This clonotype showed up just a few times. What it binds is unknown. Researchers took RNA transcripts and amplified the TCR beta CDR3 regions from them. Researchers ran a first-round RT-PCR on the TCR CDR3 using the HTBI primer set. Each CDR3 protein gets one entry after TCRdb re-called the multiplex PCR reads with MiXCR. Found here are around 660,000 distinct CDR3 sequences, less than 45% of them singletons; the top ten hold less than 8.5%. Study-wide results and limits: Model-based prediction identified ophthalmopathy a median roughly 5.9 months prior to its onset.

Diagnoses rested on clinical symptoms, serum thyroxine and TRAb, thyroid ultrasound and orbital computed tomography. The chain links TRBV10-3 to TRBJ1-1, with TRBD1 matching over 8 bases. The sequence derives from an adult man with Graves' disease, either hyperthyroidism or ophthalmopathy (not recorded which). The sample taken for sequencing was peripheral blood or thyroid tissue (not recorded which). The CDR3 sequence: CAISEPPGQGNTEAFF. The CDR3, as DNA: TGTGCCATCAGTGAGCCGCCCGGACAGGGGAACACTGAAGCTTTCTTT.